This T cell receptor (beta chain) emerged from a study of glioma-infiltrating T cells. Study findings and constraints: Tissue and blood shared very few CDR3 sequences. Above-expected tissue-blood divergence occurred in all gliomas, most in low-grade ones.

This clonotype was detected a few times. Its specificity is not known. V was shortened by 6 bases and J by 6 bases, with 19 bases between the two germline ends. This CDR3 has 15 residues. The iRepertoire nested amplicon-rescue multiplex PCR amplified TCR alpha and beta CDR3s from RNA. One-step reverse transcription and amplification started from approximately 100-400 ng of tissue mRNA or PBMC total RNA. TCRdb recomputed calls from the multiplex PCR reads with MiXCR, one row per CDR3 protein. Counted here are around 190,000 distinct CDR3 sequences, approximately 40% occurring once; the ten biggest clones make up 4% to 6.5%.

The chain employs TRBV12-3 or TRBV12-4 and TRBJ2-3, with D possibly being TRBD1 or TRBD2 (5 bases each). Sequenced: glioma tissue, nonneoplastic brain tissue, or PBMCs (not recorded which). This receptor was obtained from a human donor with low-grade glioma or glioblastoma, undergoing nonglioma brain surgery, or in good health (not recorded which). The CDR3 spells CASSPRDGYADTQYF. CDR3 sequence (DNA): TGTGCCAGCAGCCCCCGGGACGGGTACGCGGATACGCAGTATTTT.